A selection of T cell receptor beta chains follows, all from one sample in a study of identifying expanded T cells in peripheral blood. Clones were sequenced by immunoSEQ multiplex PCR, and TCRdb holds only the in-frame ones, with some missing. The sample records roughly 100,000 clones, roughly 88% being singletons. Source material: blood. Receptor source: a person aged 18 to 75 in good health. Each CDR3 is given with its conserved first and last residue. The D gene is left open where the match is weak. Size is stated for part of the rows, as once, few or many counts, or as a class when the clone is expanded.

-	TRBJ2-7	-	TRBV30	CAWNPGLGPYEQYF	TGTGCCTGGAACCCGGGACTGGGCCCCTACGAGCAGTACTTC
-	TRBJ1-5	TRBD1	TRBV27	CASSPGQGAKQPQHF	TGTGCCAGCAGTCCGGGACAGGGGGCAAAACAGCCCCAGCATTTT
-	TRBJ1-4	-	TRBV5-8	CASSLQTYRTTNEKLFF	TGTGCCAGCAGCTTACAAACTTACAGGACGACTAATGAAAAACTGTTTTTT
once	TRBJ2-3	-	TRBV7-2	CASSFDSGTDTQYF	TGTGCCAGCAGCTTCGATTCAGGGACAGATACGCAGTATTTT
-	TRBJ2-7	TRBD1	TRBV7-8	CASSFPGTDRVSYEQYF	TGTGCCAGCAGCTTTCCCGGAACGGACAGGGTATCGTACGAGCAGTACTTC
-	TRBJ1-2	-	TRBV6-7	CAGGVGYTF	TGTGCCGGAGGGGTAGGCTACACCTTC
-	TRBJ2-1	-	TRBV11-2	CASSLGGASNEQFF	TGTGCCAGCAGCTTAGGTGGGGCCTCCAATGAGCAGTTCTTC
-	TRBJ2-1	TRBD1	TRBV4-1	CASSQAQGAYNEQFF	TGCGCCAGCAGCCAAGCACAGGGGGCTTACAATGAGCAGTTCTTC
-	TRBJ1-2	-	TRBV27	CASGGGGTLLYGYTF	TGTGCCAGCGGAGGCGGCGGGACACTACTCTATGGCTACACCTTC
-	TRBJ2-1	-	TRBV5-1	CASSRDSYNEQFF	TGCGCCAGCAGCCGGGACTCTTACAATGAGCAGTTCTTC
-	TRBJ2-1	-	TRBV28	CASSPGGLGDEQFF	TGTGCCAGCAGTCCCGGAGGGCTCGGGGATGAGCAGTTCTTC
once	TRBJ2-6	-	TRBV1	CTSRSRANVLTF	TGCACCAGCAGAAGTCGGGCCAACGTCCTGACTTTC
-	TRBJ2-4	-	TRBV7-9	CASSLENDIQYF	TGTGCCAGCAGCCTGGAGAACGACATTCAGTACTTC
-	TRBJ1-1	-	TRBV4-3	CASSRERGEAFF	TGCGCCAGCAGCCGGGAGCGAGGGGAAGCTTTCTTT
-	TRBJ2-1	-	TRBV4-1	CASSQDPLSSSYNEQFF	TGCGCCAGCAGCCAAGATCCACTGTCGAGCTCCTACAATGAGCAGTTCTTC
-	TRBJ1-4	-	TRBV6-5	CASSGPISEKLFF	TGTGCCAGCAGCGGACCGATCTCTGAAAAACTGTTTTTT
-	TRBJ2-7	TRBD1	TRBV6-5	CASRPGQSYEQYF	TGTGCCAGCAGGCCGGGACAGTCCTACGAGCAGTACTTC
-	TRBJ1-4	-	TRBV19	CASNIEGSTNEKLFF	TGTGCCAGTAATATCGAGGGTTCAACTAATGAAAAACTGTTTTTT
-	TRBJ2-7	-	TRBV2	CASSEIRDYEQYF	TGTGCCAGCAGTGAAATCAGAGACTACGAGCAGTACTTC